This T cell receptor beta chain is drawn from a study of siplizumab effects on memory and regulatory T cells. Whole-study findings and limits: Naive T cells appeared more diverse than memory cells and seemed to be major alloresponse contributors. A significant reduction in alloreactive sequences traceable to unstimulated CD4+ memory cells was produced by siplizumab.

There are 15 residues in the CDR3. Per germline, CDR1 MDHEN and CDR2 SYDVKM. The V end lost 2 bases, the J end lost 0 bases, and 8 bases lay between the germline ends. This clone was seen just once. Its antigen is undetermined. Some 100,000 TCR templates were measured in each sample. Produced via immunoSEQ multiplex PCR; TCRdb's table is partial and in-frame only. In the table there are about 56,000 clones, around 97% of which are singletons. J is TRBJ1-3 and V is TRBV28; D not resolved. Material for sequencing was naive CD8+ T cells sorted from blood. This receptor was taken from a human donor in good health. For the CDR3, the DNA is TGTGCCAGCAGTTTACGGCCCTTCTCTGGAAACACCATATATTTT. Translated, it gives CASSLRPFSGNTIYF. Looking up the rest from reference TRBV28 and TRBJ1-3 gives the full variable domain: DVKVTQSSRYLVKRTGEKVFLECVQDMDHENMFWYRQDPGLGLRLIYFSYDVKMKEKGDIPEGYSVSREKKERFSLILESASTNQTSMYLCASSLRPFSGNTIYFGEGSWLTVV.